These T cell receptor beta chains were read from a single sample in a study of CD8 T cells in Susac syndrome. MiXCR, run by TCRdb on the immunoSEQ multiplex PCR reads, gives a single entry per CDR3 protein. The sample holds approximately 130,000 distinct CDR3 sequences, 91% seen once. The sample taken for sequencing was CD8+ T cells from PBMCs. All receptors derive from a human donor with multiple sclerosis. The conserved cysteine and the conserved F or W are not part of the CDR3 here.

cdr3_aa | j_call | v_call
ASNQGVEEKLF | TRBJ1-4 | TRBV5-6
ASSYGGELSYEQY | TRBJ2-7 | TRBV6-5
ATSREGQGWVQETQY | TRBJ2-5 | TRBV15
ASSLVGAGEAF | TRBJ1-1 | TRBV7-2
SVEGTDSNQPQH | TRBJ1-5 | TRBV29-1
ASSALAGVPQETQY | TRBJ2-5 | TRBV28
ASSLDGGSYEQY | TRBJ2-7 | TRBV12-3/TRBV12-4
ASSQVVGVGTGELF | TRBJ2-2 | TRBV4-3
ASSPPDFYEQY | TRBJ2-7 | TRBV12-3/TRBV12-4
ASSEQVANQPQH | TRBJ1-5 | TRBV28
ASSYVSGGANVLT | TRBJ2-6 | TRBV6-2/TRBV6-3
SVPGRETYEQY | TRBJ2-7 | TRBV29-1
ASRADGGWGTEAF | TRBJ1-1 | TRBV6-5
ASSRQGRRTEAF | TRBJ1-1 | TRBV19
ATSDLIFGIDTQY | TRBJ2-3 | TRBV24-1
ATSGDRVTDGYT | TRBJ1-2 | TRBV15
ASSQSGVEAF | TRBJ1-1 | TRBV7-9
SALDRDRPYEQY | TRBJ2-7 | TRBV20-1
ASGLGRGYGYT | TRBJ1-2 | TRBV4-1
SALRELETQY | TRBJ2-5 | TRBV29-1
ASSQDRGGSYEQY | TRBJ2-7 | TRBV4-3
ASSQAEVRT | TRBJ1-2 | TRBV4-1